This T cell receptor (beta chain) is from a study of blood T cell repertoires in COVID-19. Participant-given clinical history determined each cohort assignment. V lost 3 bases and J lost 0; bases outside the gene matches: 10. From germline, CDR1 is SQVTM and CDR2 ANQGSEA. The CDR3 contains 17 residues. Generated by immunoSEQ multiplex PCR, the TCRdb table keeps only in-frame clones and is missing some. Here the sample spans about 300,000 clones, 85% to 90% being singletons. The sequence came from a man under 40 who had recovered from COVID-19. V is TRBV29-1 and J is TRBJ1-3, with 8 bases fitting TRBD1. Sequencing input: PBMCs or T cells enriched from blood (not recorded which). The CDR3 sequence is CSVEDTGGRFSGNTIYF. CDR3 bases: TGCAGCGTTGAGGACACAGGGGGTCGCTTCTCTGGAAACACCATATATTTT.